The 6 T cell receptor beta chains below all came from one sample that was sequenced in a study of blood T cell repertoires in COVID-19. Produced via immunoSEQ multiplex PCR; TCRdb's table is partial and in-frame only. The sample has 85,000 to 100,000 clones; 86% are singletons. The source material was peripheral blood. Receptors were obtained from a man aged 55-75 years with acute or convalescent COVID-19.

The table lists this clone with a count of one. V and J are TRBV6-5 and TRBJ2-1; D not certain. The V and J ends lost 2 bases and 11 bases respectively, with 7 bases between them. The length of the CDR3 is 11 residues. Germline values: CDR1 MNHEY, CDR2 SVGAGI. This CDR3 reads CASSYGRKQFF. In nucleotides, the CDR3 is TGTGCCAGCAGTTACGGCAGGAAGCAGTTCTTC.

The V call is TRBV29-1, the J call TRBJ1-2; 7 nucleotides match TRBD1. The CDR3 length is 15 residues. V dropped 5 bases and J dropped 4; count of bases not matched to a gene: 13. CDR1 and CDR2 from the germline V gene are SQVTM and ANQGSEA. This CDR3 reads CSVRARSGGIYGYTF. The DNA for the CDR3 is TGCAGCGTTCGGGCCCGGTCAGGGGGGATCTATGGCTACACCTTC.

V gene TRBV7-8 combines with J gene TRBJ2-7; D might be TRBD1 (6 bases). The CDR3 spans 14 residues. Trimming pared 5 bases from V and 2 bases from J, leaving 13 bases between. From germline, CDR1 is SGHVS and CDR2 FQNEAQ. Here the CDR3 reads CASSLGDRPYEQYF. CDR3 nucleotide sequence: TGTGCCAGCAGCCTTGGCGACAGGCCCTACGAGCAGTACTTC.

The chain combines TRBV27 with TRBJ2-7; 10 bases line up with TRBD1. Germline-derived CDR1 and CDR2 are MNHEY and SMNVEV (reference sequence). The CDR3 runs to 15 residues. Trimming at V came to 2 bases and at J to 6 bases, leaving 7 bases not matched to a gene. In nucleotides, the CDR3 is TGTGCCAGCAGTTTAATCCCGGGACAGGGGATCGAGCAGTACTTC. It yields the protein CASSLIPGQGIEQYF.

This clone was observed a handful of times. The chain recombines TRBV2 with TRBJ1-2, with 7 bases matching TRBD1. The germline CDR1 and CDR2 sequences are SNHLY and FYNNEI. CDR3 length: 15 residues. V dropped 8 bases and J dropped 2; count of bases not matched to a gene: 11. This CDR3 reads CASLNRDSSNYGYTF. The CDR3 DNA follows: TGTGCCAGCCTAAACCGGGACAGCTCCAACTATGGCTACACCTTC. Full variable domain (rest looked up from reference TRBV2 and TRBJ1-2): EPEVTQTPSHQVTQMGQEVILRCVPISNHLYFYWYRQILGQKVEFLVSFYNNEISEKSEIFDDQFSVERPDGSNFTLKIRSTKLEDSAMYFCASLNRDSSNYGYTFGSGTRLTVV.

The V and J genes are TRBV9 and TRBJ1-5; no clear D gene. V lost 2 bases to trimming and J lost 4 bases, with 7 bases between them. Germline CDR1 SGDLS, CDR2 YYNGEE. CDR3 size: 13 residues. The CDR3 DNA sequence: TGTGCCAGCAGCGTGGACTGGAATCAGCCCCAGCATTTT. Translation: CASSVDWNQPQHF.